The 19 T cell receptor beta chains listed next were all sequenced from one sample in a study of blood T cell repertoires in COVID-19. The table came from immunoSEQ multiplex PCR; TCRdb's copy has only in-frame clones and leaves some out. The sample has 400,000 to 450,000 clones, about 87% seen once. Specimen: peripheral blood. The receptors derive from a man younger than 30 with COVID-19, enrolled during active disease.

A remark on this clone: Other DNA sequences in this specimen translate into the identical CDR3. This rearrangement joins TRBV3-1 (or the pseudogene TRBV3-2) to TRBJ2-5; D perhaps matches TRBD2 (5 bases). Germline CDR1 and CDR2: LGHDT and YNNKEL (reference sequence). The CDR3 runs 13 residues. The V gene lost 0 bases and the J gene lost 4 bases, with 6 bases spanning the gap. The DNA of the CDR3 is TGTGCCAGCAGCCAAGATCGGGGAGAGACCCAGTACTTC. Translated: CASSQDRGETQYF.

The chain has TRBV5-1 and TRBJ2-7; 13 nucleotides agree with TRBD2. The CDR3 totals 16 residues. Trimming removed 3 bases from V and 2 bases from J; junction bases left unmatched: 5. In germline, CDR1 is SGHRS, CDR2 YFSETQ. CDR3 DNA sequence: TGCGCCAGCAGCTCCAAGACTAGCGGGGGGACCTACGAGCAGTACTTC. Translation gives CASSSKTSGGTYEQYF.

This rearrangement joins TRBV24-1 to TRBJ1-1, with TRBD1 identical over 8 bases. The trim removed 4 bases at V and 4 bases at J, leaving 13 bases unmatched. In germline, CDR1 is KGHDR, CDR2 SFDVKD. The CDR3 is 17 residues long. The CDR3 DNA reads as TGTGCCACCAGTGACGCCCCCCAGACAGGGGCGAGCACTGAAGCTTTCTTT. Its protein product is CATSDAPQTGASTEAFF.

The rearrangement uses TRBV5-1 and TRBJ1-2; TRBD1 might be the D (6 bases). The CDR3 runs to 15 residues. V lost 0 bases and J lost 0, with 9 bases in between. Looked up from germline, CDR1 is SGHRS and CDR2 is YFSETQ. In DNA, the CDR3 is TGCGCCAGCAGCTTGGGGGGGACAACTAACTATGGCTACACCTTC. Protein sequence: CASSLGGTTNYGYTF.

V usage is TRBV30 and J usage is TRBJ1-6; a weak D match, TRBD1 (5 bases). Deletions cut 0 bases from V and 0 bases from J, with 9 bases between. This CDR3 contains 16 residues. CDR1 is GTSNPN, CDR2 SVGIG, per germline (reference sequence). The CDR3 DNA is TGTGCCTGGAGTGTAGGGACTAGCTCCTATAATTCACCCCTCCACTTT. As protein: CAWSVGTSSYNSPLHF.

V gene TRBV5-6 combines with J gene TRBJ2-3, with D tentatively TRBD2 (6 bases). The CDR3 sequence is 14 residues long. Germline CDR1 SGHDT, CDR2 YYEEEE. The germline V and J ends were trimmed by 4 bases and 2 bases, with 11 bases remaining between them. The CDR3 here is CASSPGTSTDTQYF. The CDR3 nucleotides read TGTGCCAGCAGCCCCGGGACTTCCACAGATACGCAGTATTTT.

The V and J genes are TRBV5-1 and TRBJ2-5; 8 nucleotides line up with TRBD2. The trim removed 0 bases at V and 4 bases at J, leaving 5 bases unmatched. This CDR3 has 15 amino acids. CDR1 SGHRS and CDR2 YFSETQ come from the germline V gene. The DNA of the CDR3 is TGCGCCAGCAGCTTGGCCGGACTAGCTGGAGAGACCCAGTACTTC. Its protein product is CASSLAGLAGETQYF. The whole variable domain, remainder taken from reference TRBV5-1 and TRBJ2-5, is KAGVTQTPRYLIKTRGQQVTLSCSPISGHRSVSWYQQTPGQGLQFLFEYFSETQRNKGNFPGRFSGRQFSNSRSEMNVSTLELGDSALYLCASSLAGLAGETQYFGPGTRLLVL.

This clone was picked up a small number of times. CDR3 sequence reads: CASSLDSYSPLHF. The CDR3 DNA reads as TGCGCCAGCAGCTTGGACAGTTATTCACCCCTCCACTTT. J is TRBJ1-6 and V is TRBV5-1; D unclear. CDR1 and CDR2 (germline): SGHRS, YFSETQ. Trimming took 0 bases from V and 8 from J, leaving 6 bases between them. The CDR3 runs to 13 residues.

The rearrangement uses TRBV10-3 and TRBJ1-2; maybe TRBD1 (6 bases). Germline V gene data show CDR1 as ENHRY and CDR2 as SYGVKD. Trimming removed 2 bases from V and 8 bases from J, with 12 bases in between. The CDR3 contains 13 residues. CDR3 in amino acids: CAISEEGVSGYTF. DNA of the CDR3: TGTGCCATCAGTGAGGAGGGGGTGAGCGGCTACACCTTC.

The chain recombines TRBV5-4 with TRBJ2-2, with a tentative D call TRBD2 (6 bases). This CDR3 has 14 residues. Germline assignment: CDR1 SGHNT and CDR2 YYREEE (reference sequence). With 1 base removed from V and 4 bases from J, the gap between germline ends came to 8 bases. CDR3 nucleotide sequence: TGTGCCAGCAGCTTGCGGGGGAGCACCGGGGAGCTGTTTTTT. It specifies CASSLRGSTGELFF.

In the case of this clone: Other DNA variants within this sample encode the same CDR3. The rearrangement links TRBV6-5 to TRBJ2-7, with 11 bases fitting TRBD1. J lost 4 bases, V lost 6 bases, and 5 bases had no gene match. The CDR3 loop spans 14 amino acids. In germline, CDR1 is MNHEY, CDR2 SVGAGI. This chain's CDR3 is CASSYGQGAYEQYF. CDR3 DNA: TGTGCCAGCAGCTACGGACAGGGGGCATACGAGCAGTACTTC.

This clone came up once. Given a much more abundant clone one base away, this may be a read error. The V call is TRBV12-3 or TRBV12-4, the J call TRBJ2-2; no definite D call. Trimming took 6 bases from V and 3 from J, leaving 5 bases between them. The CDR3 is 12 residues long. CDR3 region: CASSYYTGELFF. The CDR3 nucleotides read TGTGCCAGCAGCTATTACACCGGGGAGCTGTTTTTT.

The chain employs TRBV11-3 and TRBJ2-7; no definite D call. Germline V CDR1 and CDR2: SGHNT, YENEEA. V was pared by 1 base and J by 3 bases, with 16 bases between. The CDR3 extends over 16 amino acids. The DNA for the CDR3 is TGTGCCAGCAGCTTAGTATCAGTCCCAGGTCTCTACGAGCAGTACTTC. Protein sequence: CASSLVSVPGLYEQYF.

This rearrangement joins TRBV5-1 to TRBJ2-3; TRBD1 matches 7 bases. The CDR3 spans 16 residues. The germline V gene encodes CDR1 SGHRS and CDR2 YFSETQ. After removal of 0 bases from V and 4 bases from J, the junction contained 8 bases not matched to a gene. The DNA of the CDR3 is TGCGCCAGCAGCTTGGGAATAGGGGGCCTGTCAGATACGCAGTATTTT. This encodes CASSLGIGGLSDTQYF.

The chain uses TRBV10-3 and TRBJ1-1; TRBD1 is a possible D gene (5 bases). From germline, CDR1 is ENHRY and CDR2 SYGVKD. The CDR3 has 14 amino acids. V gave up 3 bases and J gave up 6 bases, with 14 bases separating them. The CDR3 nucleotides read TGTGCCATCAGTGATATGGGGGGAAAGGCTGAAGCTTTCTTT. As protein: CAISDMGGKAEAFF.

The CDR3 nucleotides read TGTGCCAGCAGGGGACAGGTGAACACCGGGGAGCTGTTTTTT. Its translation: CASRGQVNTGELFF. J is TRBJ2-2 and V is TRBV5-8; TRBD1 agrees at 8 bases. CDR3 length: 14 residues. The germline gives CDR1 SGHTS, CDR2 YDEGEE. The V and J ends lost 5 bases and 1 base, in that order; junction bases with no gene match: 1. The full variable domain, its missing parts supplied by reference TRBV5-8 and TRBJ2-2, is EAGVTQSPTHLIKTRGQQATLRCSPISGHTSVYWYQQALGLGLQFLLWYDEGEERNRGNFPPRFSGRQFPNYSSELNVNALELEDSALYLCASRGQVNTGELFFGEGSRLTVL.

The rearrangement links TRBV6-6 to TRBJ1-5; D is possibly TRBD1 (6 bases). V lost 6 bases to trimming and J lost 4 bases, with 19 bases between them. Germline V CDR1 and CDR2: MNHNY, SVGAGI (reference sequence). The CDR3 is made up of 16 amino acids. The CDR3 spells CASRRGKGQNNQPQHF. The CDR3 DNA sequence: TGTGCCAGCAGGCGCGGAAAAGGACAGAATAATCAGCCCCAGCATTTT.

The chain uses TRBV6-2 or TRBV6-3 and TRBJ2-2; TRBD1 matches 9 bases. The CDR3 covers 16 residues. The V gene end was trimmed by 0 bases and the J gene end by 6 bases; junction bases not matched to a gene: 5. Germline V lookup: CDR1 MNHEY, CDR2 SVGEGT. CDR3 amino acids: CASSYSGTGRAGELFF. In DNA form, the CDR3 reads TGTGCCAGCAGTTACTCCGGGACAGGGAGGGCCGGGGAGCTGTTTTTT.

The rearrangement joins TRBV18 to TRBJ2-2; 13 positions agree with TRBD2. The CDR3 runs 16 residues. J gave up 6 bases and V 6 bases, and 7 bases lay outside the gene matches. Germline loops: CDR1 KGHSH, CDR2 LQKENI. CDR3 coding DNA: TGTGCCAGCTCCCGCGGACTAGCGGGGGCTGCCGGGGAGCTGTTTTTT. Its protein product is CASSRGLAGAAGELFF.